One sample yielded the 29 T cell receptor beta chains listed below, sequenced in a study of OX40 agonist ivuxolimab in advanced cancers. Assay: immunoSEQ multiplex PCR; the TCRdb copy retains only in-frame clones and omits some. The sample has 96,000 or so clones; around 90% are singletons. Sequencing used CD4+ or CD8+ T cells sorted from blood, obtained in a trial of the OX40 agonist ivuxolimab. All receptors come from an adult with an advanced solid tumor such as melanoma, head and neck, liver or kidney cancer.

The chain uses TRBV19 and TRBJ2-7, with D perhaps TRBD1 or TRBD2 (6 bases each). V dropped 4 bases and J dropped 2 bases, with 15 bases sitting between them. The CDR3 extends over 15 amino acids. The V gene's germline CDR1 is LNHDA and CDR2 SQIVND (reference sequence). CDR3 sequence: CASSTKGGTTYEQYF. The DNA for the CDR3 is TGTGCCAGTAGTACCAAAGGGGGGACCACCTACGAGCAGTACTTC.

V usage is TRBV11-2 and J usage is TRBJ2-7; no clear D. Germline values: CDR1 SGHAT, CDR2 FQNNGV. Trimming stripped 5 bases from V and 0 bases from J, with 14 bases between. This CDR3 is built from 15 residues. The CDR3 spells CASSPATRTSYEQYF. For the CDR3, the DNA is TGTGCCAGCAGCCCCGCGACGCGGACCTCCTACGAGCAGTACTTC.

The CDR3 nucleotides read TGTGCCTGGAGTGTAGGACAGGGAGGAAACACCATATATTTT. Encoded protein: CAWSVGQGGNTIYF. The chain uses TRBV30 and TRBJ1-3; the match to TRBD1 covers 8 bases. V was clipped by 0 bases and J by 4 bases; unmatched bases: 2. The CDR3 runs to 14 residues. The germline CDR1 and CDR2 sequences are GTSNPN and SVGIG (reference sequence).

CDR3 coding DNA: TGTGCCAGCAGATACAGGACTAGCGGGGAGGGAAACATTCAGTACTTC. It codes for CASRYRTSGEGNIQYF. The V call is TRBV28, the J call TRBJ2-4, with 12 bases identical to TRBD2. The germline gives CDR1 MDHEN, CDR2 SYDVKM. The CDR3 runs 16 residues. The J segment lost 6 bases and the V segment lost 6 bases, leaving 9 bases of the junction unmatched.

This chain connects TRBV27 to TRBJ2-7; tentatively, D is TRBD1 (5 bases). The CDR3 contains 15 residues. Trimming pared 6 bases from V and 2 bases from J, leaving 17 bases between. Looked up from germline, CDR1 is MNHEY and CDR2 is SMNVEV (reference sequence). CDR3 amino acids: CASSPSNRSPYEQYF. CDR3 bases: TGTGCCAGCAGCCCCAGCAACAGGAGCCCCTACGAGCAGTACTTC.

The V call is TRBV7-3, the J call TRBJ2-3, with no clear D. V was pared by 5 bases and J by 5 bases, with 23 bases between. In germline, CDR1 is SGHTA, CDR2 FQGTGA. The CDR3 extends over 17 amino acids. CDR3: CASSPIPAGPWEDTQYF. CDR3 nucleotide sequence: TGTGCCAGCAGCCCCATTCCTGCAGGCCCCTGGGAAGATACGCAGTATTTT.

In DNA, the CDR3 is TGTGCCAGCAGCTTAGAAGCGGGGGCGGACACTGAAGCTTTCTTT. This encodes CASSLEAGADTEAFF. The V gene is TRBV7-9, the J gene TRBJ1-1; TRBD1 is a possible D gene (6 bases). CDR1 and CDR2 (germline): SEHNR, FQNEAQ (reference sequence). The germline V and J ends were trimmed by 1 base and 3 bases, with 12 bases remaining between them. This CDR3 is built from 15 residues.

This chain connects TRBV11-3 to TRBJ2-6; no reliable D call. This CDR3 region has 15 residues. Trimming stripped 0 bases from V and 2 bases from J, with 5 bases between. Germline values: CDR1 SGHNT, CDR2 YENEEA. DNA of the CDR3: TGTGCCAGCAGCTTAGATACGCCTGGGGCCAACGTCCTGACTTTC. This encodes CASSLDTPGANVLTF.

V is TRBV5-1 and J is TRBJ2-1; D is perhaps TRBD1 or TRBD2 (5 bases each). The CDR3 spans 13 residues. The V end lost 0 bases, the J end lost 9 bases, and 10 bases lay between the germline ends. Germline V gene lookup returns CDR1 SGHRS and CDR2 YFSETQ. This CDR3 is CASSLETTGEQFF. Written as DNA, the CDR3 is TGCGCCAGCAGCTTGGAGACTACAGGTGAGCAGTTCTTC. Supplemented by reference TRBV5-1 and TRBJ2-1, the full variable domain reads KAGVTQTPRYLIKTRGQQVTLSCSPISGHRSVSWYQQTPGQGLQFLFEYFSETQRNKGNFPGRFSGRQFSNSRSEMNVSTLELGDSALYLCASSLETTGEQFFGPGTRLTVL.

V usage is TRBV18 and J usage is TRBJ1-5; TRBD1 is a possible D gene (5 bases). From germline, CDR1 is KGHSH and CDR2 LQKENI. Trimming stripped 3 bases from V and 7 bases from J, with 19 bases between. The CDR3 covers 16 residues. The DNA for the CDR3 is TGTGCCAGCTCACCTGAGGGACGGAGGGTGGGACAGCCCCAGCATTTT. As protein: CASSPEGRRVGQPQHF. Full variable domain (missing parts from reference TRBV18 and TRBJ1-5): NAGVMQNPRHLVRRRGQEARLRCSPMKGHSHVYWYRQLPEEGLKFMVYLQKENIIDESGMPKERFSAEFPKEGPSILRIQQVVRGDSAAYFCASSPEGRRVGQPQHFGDGTRLSIL.

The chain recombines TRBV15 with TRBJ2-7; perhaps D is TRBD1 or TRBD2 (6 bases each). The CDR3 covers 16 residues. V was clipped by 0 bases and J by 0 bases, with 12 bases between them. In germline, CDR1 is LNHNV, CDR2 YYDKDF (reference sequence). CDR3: CATSRDRGPTSYEQYF. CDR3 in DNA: TGTGCCACCAGCAGAGATCGGGGGCCCACCTCCTACGAGCAGTACTTC.

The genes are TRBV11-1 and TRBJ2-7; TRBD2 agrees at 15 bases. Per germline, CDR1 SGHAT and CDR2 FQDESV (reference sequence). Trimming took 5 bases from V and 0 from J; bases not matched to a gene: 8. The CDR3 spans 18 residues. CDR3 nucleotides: TGTGCCAGCAGCAAGGGACTAGCGGGAGGTTACCACTCCTACGAGCAGTACTTC. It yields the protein CASSKGLAGGYHSYEQYF.

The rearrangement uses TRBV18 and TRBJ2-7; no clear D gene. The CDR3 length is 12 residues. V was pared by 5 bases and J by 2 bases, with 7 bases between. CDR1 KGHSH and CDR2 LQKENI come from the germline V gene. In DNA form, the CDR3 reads TGTGCCAGCTCATCTCAGACCTACGAGCAGTACTTC. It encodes CASSSQTYEQYF. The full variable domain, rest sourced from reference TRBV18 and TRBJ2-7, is NAGVMQNPRHLVRRRGQEARLRCSPMKGHSHVYWYRQLPEEGLKFMVYLQKENIIDESGMPKERFSAEFPKEGPSILRIQQVVRGDSAAYFCASSSQTYEQYFGPGTRLTVT.

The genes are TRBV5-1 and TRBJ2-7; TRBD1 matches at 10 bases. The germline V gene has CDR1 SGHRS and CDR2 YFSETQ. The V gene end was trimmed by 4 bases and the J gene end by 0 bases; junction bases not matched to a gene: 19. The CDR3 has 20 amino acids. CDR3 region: CASSKHWTGGAVRFSYEQYF. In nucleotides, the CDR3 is TGCGCCAGCAGCAAACACTGGACAGGGGGTGCAGTACGTTTCTCCTACGAGCAGTACTTC.

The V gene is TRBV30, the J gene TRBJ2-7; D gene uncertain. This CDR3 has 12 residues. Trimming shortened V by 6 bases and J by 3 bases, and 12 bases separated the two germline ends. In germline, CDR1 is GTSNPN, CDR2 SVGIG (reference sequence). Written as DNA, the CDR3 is TGTGCCTGTACCAAAGCTAACTACGAGCAGTACTTC. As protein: CACTKANYEQYF.

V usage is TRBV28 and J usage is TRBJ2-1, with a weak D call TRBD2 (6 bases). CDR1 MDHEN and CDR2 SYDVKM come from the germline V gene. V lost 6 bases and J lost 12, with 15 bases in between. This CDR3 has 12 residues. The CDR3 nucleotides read TGTGCCAGCAGCTATGGGACTTTAGGGCAGTTCTTC. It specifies CASSYGTLGQFF.

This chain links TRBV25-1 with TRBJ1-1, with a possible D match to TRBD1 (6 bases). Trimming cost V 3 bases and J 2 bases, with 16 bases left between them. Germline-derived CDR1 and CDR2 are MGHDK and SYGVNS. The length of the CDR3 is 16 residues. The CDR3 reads CASSDRDRGTNTEAFF. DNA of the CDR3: TGTGCCAGCAGTGATCGAGACCGGGGGACAAACACTGAAGCTTTCTTT.

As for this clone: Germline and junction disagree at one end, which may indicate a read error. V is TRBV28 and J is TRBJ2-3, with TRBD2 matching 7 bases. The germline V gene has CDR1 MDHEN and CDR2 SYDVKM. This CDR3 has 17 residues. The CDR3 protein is CASSLWTRMRGTDTQYF. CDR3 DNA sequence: TGTGCCAGCAGTCTATGGACTAGAATGCGGGGCACAGATACGCAGTATTTT.

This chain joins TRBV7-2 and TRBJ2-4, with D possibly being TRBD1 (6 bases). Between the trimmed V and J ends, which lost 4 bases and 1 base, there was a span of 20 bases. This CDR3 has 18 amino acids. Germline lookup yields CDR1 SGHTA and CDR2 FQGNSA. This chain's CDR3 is CASSSEGGGAPAKNIQYF. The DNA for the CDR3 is TGTGCCAGCAGCTCCGAGGGTGGGGGCGCCCCTGCCAAAAACATTCAGTACTTC.

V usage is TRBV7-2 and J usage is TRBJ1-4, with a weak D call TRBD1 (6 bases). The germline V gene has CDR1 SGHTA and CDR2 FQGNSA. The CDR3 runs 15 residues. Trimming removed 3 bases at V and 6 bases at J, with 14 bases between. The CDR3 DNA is TGTGCCAGCAGCTTGCAACTGGGGGGCCATGAAAAACTGTTTTTT. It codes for CASSLQLGGHEKLFF.

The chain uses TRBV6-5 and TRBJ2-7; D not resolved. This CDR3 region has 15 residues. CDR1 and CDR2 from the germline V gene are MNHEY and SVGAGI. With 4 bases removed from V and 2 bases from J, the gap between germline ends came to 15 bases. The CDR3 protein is CASSSGVVKAYEQYF. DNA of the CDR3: TGTGCCAGCAGTTCCGGCGTAGTAAAGGCCTACGAGCAGTACTTC.

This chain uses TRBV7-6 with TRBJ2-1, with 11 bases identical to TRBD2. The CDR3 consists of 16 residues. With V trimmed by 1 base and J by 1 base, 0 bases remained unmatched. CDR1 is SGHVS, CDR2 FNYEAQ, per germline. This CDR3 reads CASSLGTSGSYNEQFF. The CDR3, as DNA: TGTGCCAGCAGCTTAGGGACTAGCGGGTCCTACAATGAGCAGTTCTTC.

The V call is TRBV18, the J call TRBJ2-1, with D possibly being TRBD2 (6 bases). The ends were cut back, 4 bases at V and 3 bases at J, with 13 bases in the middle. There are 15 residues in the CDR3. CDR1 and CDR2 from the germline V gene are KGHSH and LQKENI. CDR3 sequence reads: CASSHGGGVYNEQFF. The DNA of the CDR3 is TGTGCCAGCTCACATGGCGGCGGGGTCTACAATGAGCAGTTCTTC.

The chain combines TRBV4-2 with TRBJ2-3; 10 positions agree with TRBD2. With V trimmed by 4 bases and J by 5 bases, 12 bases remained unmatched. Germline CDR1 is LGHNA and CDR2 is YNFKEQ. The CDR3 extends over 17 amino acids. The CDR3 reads CASSRSIRTSGIDTQYF. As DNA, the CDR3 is TGTGCCAGCAGCCGATCCATCCGGACTAGCGGTATAGATACGCAGTATTTT.

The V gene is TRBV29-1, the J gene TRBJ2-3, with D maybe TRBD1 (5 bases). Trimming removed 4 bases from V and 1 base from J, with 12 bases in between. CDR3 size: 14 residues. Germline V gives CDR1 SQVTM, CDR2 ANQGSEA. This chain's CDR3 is CSVGPLRGTDTQYF. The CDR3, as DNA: TGCAGCGTTGGCCCCCTCAGGGGCACAGATACGCAGTATTTT.

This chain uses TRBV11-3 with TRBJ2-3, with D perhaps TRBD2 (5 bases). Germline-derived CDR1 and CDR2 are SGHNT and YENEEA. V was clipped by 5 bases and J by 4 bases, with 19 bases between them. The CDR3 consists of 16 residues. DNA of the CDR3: TGTGCCAGCAGCCCACGGACTTCCAACTGGGCAGATACGCAGTATTTT. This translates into CASSPRTSNWADTQYF.

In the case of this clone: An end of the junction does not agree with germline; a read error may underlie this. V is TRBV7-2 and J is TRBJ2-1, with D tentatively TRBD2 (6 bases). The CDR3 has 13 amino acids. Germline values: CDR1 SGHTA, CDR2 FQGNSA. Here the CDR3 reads CASSFGTYSEQFF. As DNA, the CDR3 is TGTGCCAGCAGCTTTGGGACTTACAGTGAGCAGTTCTTC.

The CDR3 coding sequence is TGTGCCAGCAGTGAGAACAGGAATAACTATGGCTACACCTTC. Translation gives CASSENRNNYGYTF. The chain uses TRBV2 and TRBJ1-2; D possibly corresponds to TRBD1 (5 bases). Looked up from germline, CDR1 is SNHLY and CDR2 is FYNNEI. The CDR3 covers 14 residues. V lost 3 bases to trimming and J lost 1 base, with 9 bases between them.

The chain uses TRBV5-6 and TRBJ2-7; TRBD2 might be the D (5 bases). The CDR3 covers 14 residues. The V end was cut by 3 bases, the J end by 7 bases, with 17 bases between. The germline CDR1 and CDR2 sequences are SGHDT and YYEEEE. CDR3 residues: CASSWAGSAWEQYF. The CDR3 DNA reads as TGTGCCAGCAGCTGGGCGGGTAGCGCGTGGGAGCAGTACTTC.